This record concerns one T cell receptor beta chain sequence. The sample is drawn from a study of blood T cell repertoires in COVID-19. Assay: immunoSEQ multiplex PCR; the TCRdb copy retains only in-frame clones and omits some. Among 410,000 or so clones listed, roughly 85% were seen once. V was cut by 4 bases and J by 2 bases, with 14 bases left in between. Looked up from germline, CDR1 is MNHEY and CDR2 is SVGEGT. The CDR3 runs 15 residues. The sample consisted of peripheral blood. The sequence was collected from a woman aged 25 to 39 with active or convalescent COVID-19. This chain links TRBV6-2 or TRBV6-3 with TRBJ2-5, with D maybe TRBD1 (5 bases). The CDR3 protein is CASSWGQPPQETQYF. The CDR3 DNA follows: TGTGCCAGCAGTTGGGGCCAACCCCCACAAGAGACCCAGTACTTC.